The 20 T cell receptor beta chains given below trace back to one sample, sequenced in a study of CD8 T cells in ankylosing spondylitis. Using its own MiXCR run on the 5' RACE reads, TCRdb lists one record per CDR3 protein. The repertoire holds about 250,000 distinct CDR3 sequences, with over 9.5% as singletons. The sample consisted of blood, either unsorted or a sorted T cell fraction (not recorded which). These receptors originate from a male donor with ankylosing spondylitis or in good health (not recorded which).

At least ten counts were recorded for this clonotype. In nucleotides, the CDR3 is TGCGCCAGCAGCCACAGTGAGGATGAGCAGTTCTTC. Its protein product is CASSHSEDEQFF. The V and J genes are TRBV5-1 and TRBJ2-1; D uncertain. The V end was cut by 4 bases, the J end by 8 bases, with 10 bases between. Germline loops: CDR1 SGHRS, CDR2 YFSETQ. The CDR3 covers 12 residues.

Concerning this clonotype: This may be a read error: a much more frequent sequence differs by one nucleotide. CDR3 residues: CSAYSHPPPAGVTYNEQFF. CDR3 DNA: TGCAGTGCTTACTCCCACCCCCCTCCAGCGGGGGTCACATACAATGAGCAGTTCTTC. The chain combines TRBV20-1 with TRBJ2-1, with TRBD2 matching over 8 bases. The CDR3 runs to 19 residues. The J segment lost 4 bases and the V segment lost 5 bases, leaving 22 bases of the junction unmatched. Germline values: CDR1 DFQATT, CDR2 SNEGSKA (reference sequence).

This clonotype was counted only a few times. This chain uses TRBV10-2 with TRBJ1-2, with D tentatively TRBD1 (6 bases). V was pared by 6 bases and J by 4 bases, with 15 bases between. CDR3 length: 14 residues. The germline gives CDR1 WSHSY, CDR2 SAAADI. The CDR3 here is CASREQGWGYGYTF. As DNA, the CDR3 is TGCGCCAGCAGAGAACAGGGTTGGGGCTATGGCTACACCTTC.

This clonotype was seen a few times. Since a much larger clone is just one base distant, this may be a read error. The chain is built from TRBV11-3 and TRBJ2-2; D not resolved. Trimming stripped 1 base from V and 5 bases from J, with 5 bases between. The CDR3 totals 13 residues. Germline V gives CDR1 SGHNT, CDR2 YENEEA. This chain's CDR3 is CASSLARTGELFF. In DNA form, the CDR3 reads TGTGCCAGCAGCTTAGCCCGGACCGGGGAGCTGTTTTTT. The full variable domain, rest sourced from reference TRBV11-3 and TRBJ2-2, is EAGVVQSPRYKIIEKKQPVAFWCNPISGHNTLYWYLQNLGQGPELLIRYENEEAVDDSQLPKDRFSAERLKGVDSTLKIQPAELGDSAVYLCASSLARTGELFFGEGSRLTVL.

This clonotype was seen many times. V is TRBV5-1 and J is TRBJ2-5; 7 nucleotides align to TRBD2. V dropped 0 bases and J dropped 4; count of bases not matched to a gene: 12. The CDR3 runs 17 residues. Germline V lookup: CDR1 SGHRS, CDR2 YFSETQ. CDR3 in DNA: TGCGCCAGCAGCTTGGGAGCGGGACGACCGGATAGAGAGACCCAGTACTTC. This gives the protein CASSLGAGRPDRETQYF. The full variable domain, in which reference TRBV5-1 and TRBJ2-5 provide the parts outside the CDR3, is KAGVTQTPRYLIKTRGQQVTLSCSPISGHRSVSWYQQTPGQGLQFLFEYFSETQRNKGNFPGRFSGRQFSNSRSEMNVSTLELGDSALYLCASSLGAGRPDRETQYFGPGTRLLVL.

This chain links TRBV11-2 with TRBJ1-1; D may be TRBD1 (5 bases). Per the germline V gene, CDR1 is SGHAT and CDR2 is FQNNGV. The germline V and J ends were trimmed by 0 bases and 8 bases, with 16 bases remaining between them. This CDR3 spans 15 amino acids. CDR3 DNA sequence: TGTGCCAGCAGCTTAGAGGTTTCGTCGGGACTCGAAGCTTTCTTT. Translating gives CASSLEVSSGLEAFF.

This clonotype was recorded at least ten times. The chain recombines TRBV20-1 with TRBJ1-1; TRBD1 might be the D (6 bases). Trimming cost V 4 bases and J 5 bases, with 11 bases left between them. CDR3 size: 12 residues. The germline V gene has CDR1 DFQATT and CDR2 SNEGSKA (reference sequence). CDR3 in amino acids: CSAITGWTEAFF. The CDR3 DNA reads as TGCAGTGCTATCACAGGGTGGACTGAAGCTTTCTTT.

This clonotype was picked up a small number of times. The chain carries TRBV3-1 and TRBJ2-5, with TRBD2 matching over 14 bases. The germline V gene encodes CDR1 LGHDT and CDR2 YNNKEL (reference sequence). CDR3 length: 16 amino acids. Trimming cost V 3 bases and J 5 bases; bases outside gene matches: 5. The CDR3 spells CASSQGTSGSRETQYF. The CDR3 nucleotides read TGTGCCAGCAGCCAGGGGACTAGCGGGAGTCGGGAGACCCAGTACTTC.

Many counts were recorded for this clonotype. V and J are TRBV5-1 and TRBJ2-1, with D tentatively TRBD2 (6 bases). The ends were cut back, 6 bases at V and 6 bases at J, with 19 bases in the middle. This CDR3 is built from 15 residues. Looked up from germline, CDR1 is SGHRS and CDR2 is YFSETQ. The CDR3 region has the DNA TGCGCCAGCAACCTACTCGGGCGGGGAGGCAATGAGCAGTTCTTC. Translating gives CASNLLGRGGNEQFF.

This clonotype has at least ten counts. J is TRBJ2-5 and V is TRBV5-4, with TRBD1 matching 7 bases. V lost 4 bases, J lost 2 bases, and 5 bases stayed unmatched. CDR1 SGHNT and CDR2 YYREEE come from the germline V gene (reference sequence). The CDR3 covers 14 residues. The CDR3 spells CASSQDRQQETQYF. CDR3 bases: TGTGCCAGCAGCCAGGACAGGCAGCAAGAGACCCAGTACTTC.

V and J are TRBV10-1 and TRBJ2-3; D is uncertain. There are 17 residues in the CDR3. The V gene lost 2 bases and the J gene lost 3 bases, with 18 bases spanning the gap. The germline V gene encodes CDR1 WNHNN and CDR2 SYGVQD (reference sequence). In DNA form, the CDR3 reads TGCGCCAGCAGTGAGCCACCCGGCGAGATGAGAACAGATACGCAGTATTTT. It encodes CASSEPPGEMRTDTQYF.

The table lists this clonotype with many counts. The chain uses TRBV27 and TRBJ1-5; D remains unclear. Germline CDR1 reads MNHEY; CDR2 reads SMNVEV (reference sequence). The CDR3 contains 13 residues. The V end was cut by 5 bases, the J end by 5 bases, with 10 bases between. This CDR3 is CASSPGLDQPQHF. As DNA, the CDR3 is TGTGCCAGCAGTCCGGGGTTGGATCAGCCCCAGCATTTT.

This clonotype was counted at least ten times. The CDR3 is CAWSVGNQPQHF. CDR3 DNA sequence: TGTGCCTGGAGTGTAGGCAATCAGCCCCAGCATTTT. The chain joins TRBV30 to TRBJ1-5; no clear D. With 0 bases removed from V and 2 bases from J, the gap between germline ends came to 2 bases. Germline-derived CDR1 and CDR2 are GTSNPN and SVGIG (reference sequence). The CDR3 runs to 12 residues.

This clonotype was observed many times. The chain links TRBV3-1 to TRBJ1-1; 8 nucleotides align to TRBD1. V was pared by 0 bases and J by 1 base, with 7 bases of the junction left unmatched. Germline CDR1 LGHDT, CDR2 YNNKEL (reference sequence). This CDR3 spans 17 amino acids. The CDR3 loop is CASSQERSGGWNTEAFF. The CDR3 DNA reads TGTGCCAGCAGCCAAGAAAGGTCAGGGGGCTGGAACACTGAAGCTTTCTTT. Supplemented by reference TRBV3-1 and TRBJ1-1, the full variable domain reads DTAVSQTPKYLVTQMGNDKSIKCEQNLGHDTMYWYKQDSKKFLKIMFSYNNKELIINETVPNRFSPKSPDKAHLNLHINSLELGDSAVYFCASSQERSGGWNTEAFFGQGTRLTVV.

Many counts were recorded for this clonotype. The chain has TRBV7-8 and TRBJ1-1; D is perhaps TRBD1 (6 bases). Per the germline V gene, CDR1 is SGHVS and CDR2 is FQNEAQ. Trimming removed 0 bases from V and 3 bases from J, with 11 bases in between. The CDR3 extends over 15 amino acids. CDR3 region: CASSLATAGDTEAFF. Here the CDR3 DNA reads TGTGCCAGCAGCTTAGCTACAGCAGGGGACACTGAAGCTTTCTTT.

The chain employs TRBV18 and TRBJ2-7; D is tentatively TRBD1 or TRBD2 (5 bases each). CDR1 is KGHSH, CDR2 LQKENI, per germline. The CDR3 contains 13 residues. Between the trimmed V and J ends, which lost 9 bases and 4 bases, there was a span of 16 bases. CDR3 region: CARPGPKLYEQYF. DNA of the CDR3: TGTGCCAGGCCGGGACCGAAATTGTACGAGCAGTACTTC. Together with reference TRBV18 and TRBJ2-7, the CDR3 gives the full variable domain: NAGVMQNPRHLVRRRGQEARLRCSPMKGHSHVYWYRQLPEEGLKFMVYLQKENIIDESGMPKERFSAEFPKEGPSILRIQQVVRGDSAAYFCARPGPKLYEQYFGPGTRLTVT.

In this sample, this clonotype turned up a few times. It may be a read error: a sequence one base away is much more abundant. The rearrangement links TRBV28 to TRBJ1-2, with D possibly TRBD1 on 5 matching bases. Germline CDR1 MDHEN, CDR2 SYDVKM. This CDR3 contains 13 residues. This CDR3 reads CVSSSGVNYGYTF. Here the CDR3 DNA reads TGTGTCAGCAGTTCGGGGGTTAACTATGGCTACACCTTC.

The CDR3 nucleotides are TGTGCCTGGAGTGTATTGGGGGGTGGTGAGCAGTTCTTC. Residues: CAWSVLGGGEQFF. The chain is built from TRBV30 and TRBJ2-1; D might be TRBD2 (6 bases). The germline V gene encodes CDR1 GTSNPN and CDR2 SVGIG (reference sequence). Trimming took 0 bases from V and 9 from J, leaving 12 bases between them. This CDR3 region has 13 residues.

Ten or more counts support this clonotype. The CDR3 nucleotides read TGTGCCAGCAGCTTGACGTTGAGGGGAGAGACCCAGTACTTC. Translation: CASSLTLRGETQYF. This chain connects TRBV7-7 to TRBJ2-5, with D perhaps matching TRBD1 or TRBD2 (5 bases each). Germline assignment: CDR1 SSHAT and CDR2 FNYEAQ (reference sequence). Trimming removed 3 bases from V and 4 bases from J, with 12 bases in between. The CDR3 loop spans 14 amino acids. The full variable domain, in which reference TRBV7-7 and TRBJ2-5 provide the parts outside the CDR3, is GAGVSQSPRYKVTKRGQDVTLRCDPISSHATLYWYQQALGQGPEFLTYFNYEAQPDKSGLPSDRFSAERPEGSISTLTIQRTEQRDSAMYRCASSLTLRGETQYFGPGTRLLVL.

The sample holds a few counts of this clonotype. The V gene is TRBV20-1, the J gene TRBJ2-1, with 7 nucleotides matching TRBD1. This CDR3 has 14 residues. V dropped 1 base and J dropped 7; count of bases not matched to a gene: 7. Germline V lookup: CDR1 DFQATT, CDR2 SNEGSKA (reference sequence). CDR3 DNA: TGCAGTGCTAGAGTTAAGGGGGCGACAAATGAGCAGTTCTTC. It translates to CSARVKGATNEQFF.